This is a list of T cell receptor beta chains from one sample in a study of T cell repertoires in cytomegalovirus infection. TCRdb re-analysed the reads in MiXCR, keeping a single row per CDR3 protein. The table shows more than 400,000 distinct CDR3 sequences, with around a quarter occurring only once. Sequenced: PBMCs. The source of these receptors is a human donor in good health (CMV status not recorded). Some clones in this sample may be carry-over from other donors' samples. Each CDR3 is given with its conserved first and last residue. The D gene is left open where the match is weak. Some rows have no size entry. The others give once, few or many, or a class for an expanded clone.

clone_size: .; d_call: TRBD1; v_call: TRBV12-3/TRBV12-4; j_call: TRBJ1-1; cdr3_aa: CASSLDHRGPSGAFF; cdr3_nt: TGTGCCAGCAGTTTAGATCACAGGGGGCCATCGGGAGCTTTCTTT
clone_size: few; d_call: .; v_call: TRBV5-1; j_call: TRBJ1-6; cdr3_aa: CASSLAAGEFSPLHF; cdr3_nt: TGCGCCAGCAGCTTGGCCGCAGGGGAGTTTTCACCCCTCCACTTT
clone_size: .; d_call: .; v_call: TRBV30; j_call: TRBJ2-2; cdr3_aa: CACQKGGAGTGELFF; cdr3_nt: TGTGCCTGCCAAAAAGGGGGGGCGGGCACCGGGGAGCTGTTTTTT
clone_size: many; d_call: .; v_call: TRBV7-9; j_call: TRBJ1-6; cdr3_aa: CASSLASGAEDSPLHF; cdr3_nt: TGTGCCAGCAGCTTAGCGTCTGGGGCGGAGGATTCACCCCTCCACTTT
clone_size: .; d_call: .; v_call: TRBV6-2/TRBV6-3; j_call: TRBJ2-1; cdr3_aa: CASSNREGEQFF; cdr3_nt: TGTGCCAGCAGTAACAGGGAGGGTGAGCAGTTCTTC
clone_size: few; d_call: TRBD2; v_call: TRBV11-3; j_call: TRBJ2-1; cdr3_aa: CASSSRLAGGGIPRNEQFF; cdr3_nt: TGTGCCAGCAGCTCCAGACTAGCGGGAGGAGGTATTCCCCGCAATGAGCAGTTCTTC
clone_size: .; d_call: .; v_call: TRBV6-6; j_call: TRBJ1-1; cdr3_aa: CASSYSLGSGTEAFF; cdr3_nt: TGTGCCAGCAGTTACAGTCTTGGTTCTGGGACTGAAGCTTTCTTT
clone_size: few; d_call: .; v_call: TRBV20-1; j_call: TRBJ2-1; cdr3_aa: CSARALNEQFF; cdr3_nt: TGCAGTGCTAGAGCCCTCAATGAGCAGTTCTTC
clone_size: .; d_call: TRBD1; v_call: TRBV9; j_call: TRBJ1-1; cdr3_aa: CASSVGTGAGITEAFF; cdr3_nt: TGTGCCAGCAGCGTAGGGACAGGGGCGGGAATCACTGAAGCTTTCTTT
clone_size: .; d_call: .; v_call: TRBV20-1; j_call: TRBJ1-5; cdr3_aa: CSAREVQGIGSNQPQHF; cdr3_nt: TGCAGTGCTAGAGAAGTACAGGGCATAGGTAGCAATCAGCCCCAGCATTTT
clone_size: many; d_call: .; v_call: TRBV12-5; j_call: TRBJ1-1; cdr3_aa: CASGFTAGRLNTEAFF; cdr3_nt: TGTGCTAGTGGTTTTACCGCGGGACGGCTGAACACTGAAGCTTTCTTT
clone_size: few; d_call: TRBD1; v_call: TRBV6-2/TRBV6-3; j_call: TRBJ2-3; cdr3_aa: CASKWGQGSTDTQYF; cdr3_nt: TGTGCCAGCAAGTGGGGACAGGGATCCACAGATACGCAGTATTTT
clone_size: .; d_call: TRBD1; v_call: TRBV19; j_call: TRBJ2-5; cdr3_aa: CASSPLGTDPPETQYF; cdr3_nt: TGTGCCAGTAGTCCCCTCGGGACAGACCCTCCAGAGACCCAGTACTTC
clone_size: few; d_call: .; v_call: TRBV19; j_call: TRBJ2-6; cdr3_aa: CASTPMGGEALSGANVLTF; cdr3_nt: TGTGCCAGTACCCCGATGGGGGGAGAGGCCTTGTCCGGGGCCAACGTCCTGACTTTC
clone_size: .; d_call: .; v_call: TRBV5-6; j_call: TRBJ2-1; cdr3_aa: CASSLAGVANLNEQFF; cdr3_nt: TGTGCCAGCAGCTTGGCCGGGGTGGCTAACCTCAATGAGCAGTTCTTC
clone_size: many; d_call: TRBD1; v_call: TRBV7-2; j_call: TRBJ2-1; cdr3_aa: CASSPTGAVGEQFF; cdr3_nt: TGTGCCAGCAGCCCGACAGGGGCAGTAGGTGAGCAGTTCTTC
clone_size: few; d_call: .; v_call: TRBV4-1; j_call: TRBJ2-7; cdr3_aa: CASSQVSFYEQYF; cdr3_nt: TGCGCCAGCAGCCAAGTTTCTTTTTACGAGCAGTACTTC
clone_size: few; d_call: TRBD2; v_call: TRBV7-2; j_call: TRBJ2-3; cdr3_aa: CASSPSGRLDTQYF; cdr3_nt: TGTGCCAGCAGCCCTAGCGGGAGGCTGGATACGCAGTATTTT
clone_size: .; d_call: .; v_call: TRBV19; j_call: TRBJ2-3; cdr3_aa: CASSIPTGRTDTQYF; cdr3_nt: TGTGCCAGTAGTATACCCACAGGGCGCACAGATACGCAGTATTTT
clone_size: .; d_call: TRBD2; v_call: TRBV11-2; j_call: TRBJ2-1; cdr3_aa: CASSSSSGRAYNEQFF; cdr3_nt: TGTGCCAGCAGCTCATCTAGCGGGAGGGCCTACAATGAGCAGTTCTTC
clone_size: .; d_call: .; v_call: TRBV6-2/TRBV6-3; j_call: TRBJ2-1; cdr3_aa: CASSYADEQFF; cdr3_nt: TGTGCCAGCAGTTACGCCGATGAGCAGTTCTTC
clone_size: .; d_call: .; v_call: TRBV28; j_call: TRBJ1-5; cdr3_aa: CASSSAPDGGRPQHF; cdr3_nt: TGTGCCAGCAGCTCAGCTCCGGACGGGGGAAGGCCCCAGCATTTT
clone_size: .; d_call: TRBD2; v_call: TRBV5-6; j_call: TRBJ2-1; cdr3_aa: CASSRGLAGAHYNEQFF; cdr3_nt: TGTGCCAGCAGCCGAGGACTAGCGGGCGCCCACTACAATGAGCAGTTCTTC
clone_size: many; d_call: TRBD2; v_call: TRBV7-2; j_call: TRBJ2-7; cdr3_aa: CASSLIPTSVYEQYF; cdr3_nt: TGTGCCAGCAGTTTAATCCCGACTAGCGTCTACGAGCAGTACTTC
clone_size: .; d_call: .; v_call: TRBV7-2; j_call: TRBJ1-2; cdr3_aa: CASNDNRGLLGYTF; cdr3_nt: TGTGCCAGCAACGATAACCGGGGCCTTTTGGGCTACACCTTC
clone_size: .; d_call: TRBD1; v_call: TRBV6-6; j_call: TRBJ2-7; cdr3_aa: CASRDRVYYEQYF; cdr3_nt: TGTGCCAGCAGGGACAGGGTGTACTACGAGCAGTACTTC
clone_size: .; d_call: .; v_call: TRBV11-2; j_call: TRBJ1-4; cdr3_aa: CASSPRGNFATNEKLFF; cdr3_nt: TGTGCCAGCAGCCCCCGGGGCAATTTTGCAACTAATGAAAAACTGTTTTTT
clone_size: few; d_call: .; v_call: TRBV5-1; j_call: TRBJ1-1; cdr3_aa: CASSPASGQMNTEAFF; cdr3_nt: TGCGCCAGCAGCCCCGCATCCGGACAGATGAACACTGAAGCTTTCTTT
clone_size: .; d_call: .; v_call: TRBV7-2; j_call: TRBJ2-6; cdr3_aa: CASSFYPASESSGANVLTF; cdr3_nt: TGTGCCAGCAGCTTTTATCCGGCTAGCGAGAGCTCTGGGGCCAACGTCCTGACTTTC
clone_size: .; d_call: .; v_call: TRBV10-1; j_call: TRBJ2-5; cdr3_aa: CASSPLGGQETQYF; cdr3_nt: TGTGCCAGCAGCCCCCTCGGGGGCCAGGAGACCCAGTACTTC
clone_size: many; d_call: TRBD1; v_call: TRBV7-2; j_call: TRBJ2-2; cdr3_aa: CASSLSNRQGSAGELFF; cdr3_nt: TGTGCCAGCAGCTTATCCAATCGACAGGGGTCGGCCGGGGAGCTGTTTTTT
clone_size: .; d_call: TRBD2; v_call: TRBV12-3/TRBV12-4; j_call: TRBJ2-7; cdr3_aa: CASRLAGGLAYEQYF; cdr3_nt: TGTGCCAGCAGGCTAGCGGGAGGTCTGGCCTACGAGCAGTACTTC
clone_size: many; d_call: .; v_call: TRBV5-6; j_call: TRBJ1-2; cdr3_aa: CASSLDFNYGYTF; cdr3_nt: TGTGCCAGCAGCTTGGATTTTAACTATGGCTACACCTTC
clone_size: few; d_call: .; v_call: TRBV7-8; j_call: TRBJ2-3; cdr3_aa: CASSLEPVEDTQYF; cdr3_nt: TGTGCCAGCAGCTTAGAGCCGGTGGAGGATACGCAGTATTTT
clone_size: few; d_call: .; v_call: TRBV7-8; j_call: TRBJ1-3; cdr3_aa: CASSLAPVEISGNTIYF; cdr3_nt: TGTGCCAGCAGCTTAGCACCGGTGGAGATCTCTGGAAACACCATATATTTT
clone_size: many; d_call: TRBD1; v_call: TRBV7-9; j_call: TRBJ1-2; cdr3_aa: CASSGTGDQFSYGYTF; cdr3_nt: TGTGCCAGCAGCGGGACAGGGGACCAATTTTCGTATGGCTACACCTTC
clone_size: few; d_call: TRBD2; v_call: TRBV7-8; j_call: TRBJ2-1; cdr3_aa: CASSLGGLATYNEQFF; cdr3_nt: TGTGCCAGCAGCTTAGGGGGACTAGCGACTTACAATGAGCAGTTCTTC